This T cell receptor beta chain was identified in a study of patients and donors after allogeneic stem cell transplantation. CDR3 length: 14 residues. V was trimmed by 7 bases and J by 10 bases, leaving 22 bases between them. CDR1 is MDHEN and CDR2 is SYDVKM in the germline V gene. TCRdb reprocessed the RT-PCR reads via MiXCR and lists one record per CDR3 protein. The sample lists approximately 37,000 distinct CDR3 sequences; roughly 29% were seen once. The sample was blood, either unsorted or a sorted T cell fraction (not recorded which). This rearrangement joins TRBV28 to TRBJ1-1, with TRBD1 as a possible D gene (5 bases). This receptor was identified in a human donor who was either an allogeneic HSCT recipient or a stem cell or donor lymphocyte infusion donor (not recorded which). It is not recorded whose cells these are; they may come from a transplant donor. CDR3 protein: CASKAVLGVFVAFF. The CDR3 DNA reads as TGTGCCAGCAAGGCAGTTCTGGGGGTCTTTGTAGCTTTCTTT.